This entry lists 24 T cell receptor beta chains sequenced from one sample in a study of response to subunit inactivated influenza vaccine. MiXCR was run by TCRdb on the RT-PCR reads, yielding one entry per CDR3 protein. The table lists more than 700,000 distinct CDR3 sequences, approximately 21% of them singletons, with about a tenth in the top ten. Here the sequenced sample was PBMCs from blood, taken 5 days after vaccination. Receptors originate from a man aged 50-59 years who received an inactivated influenza vaccine.

This chain joins TRBV4-3 and TRBJ2-2, with 9 bases fitting TRBD2. Germline assignment: CDR1 LGHNA and CDR2 YSLEER. The V gene end was trimmed by 1 base and the J gene end by 3 bases; junction bases not matched to a gene: 6. The CDR3 runs to 17 residues. The CDR3 nucleotides read TGCGCCAGCAGCCAAGCGGCAAGCGGGGGGCACACCGGGGAGCTGTTTTTT. It encodes CASSQAASGGHTGELFF.

This clonotype was counted between two and nine times. The chain joins TRBV9 to TRBJ2-1; 7 bases line up with TRBD2. V lost 5 bases to trimming and J lost 0 bases; unmatched junction nucleotides: 8. Germline V gene data show CDR1 as SGDLS and CDR2 as YYNGEE. The CDR3 sequence is 16 residues long. The CDR3 is CASSEGTTGSYNEQFF. CDR3 in DNA: TGTGCCAGCAGTGAAGGGACTACAGGCTCCTACAATGAGCAGTTCTTC.

This clonotype has only a few counts. The chain uses TRBV4-3 and TRBJ2-7, with D perhaps being TRBD1 or TRBD2 (5 bases each). CDR3 size: 16 residues. V lost 0 bases to trimming and J lost 0 bases, with 12 bases between them. CDR1 is LGHNA and CDR2 is YSLEER in the germline V gene. CDR3 protein: CASSQDRDPLSYEQYF. Written as DNA, the CDR3 is TGCGCCAGCAGCCAAGACCGGGACCCACTCTCCTACGAGCAGTACTTC.

The chain is built from TRBV7-6 and TRBJ2-1; TRBD2 agrees at 9 bases. V trimming: 3 bases; J trimming: 10 bases; junction bases outside the gene matches: 4. The CDR3 is 13 residues long. From germline, CDR1 is SGHVS and CDR2 FNYEAQ. The DNA for the CDR3 is TGTGCCAGCAGCTTTCTAGCGGGAAGGGAGCAGTTCTTC. Its translation is CASSFLAGREQFF.

V usage is TRBV5-1 and J usage is TRBJ1-6; D not resolved. The ends were cut back, 3 bases at V and 5 bases at J, with 15 bases in the middle. Germline CDR1 is SGHRS and CDR2 is YFSETQ. This CDR3 contains 16 residues. CDR3 coding DNA: TGCGCCAGCAGCTGGAATCCCGGACGAGATAATTCACCCCTCCACTTT. Residues: CASSWNPGRDNSPLHF. Using reference TRBV5-1 and TRBJ1-6 for the parts outside the CDR3, the full variable domain is KAGVTQTPRYLIKTRGQQVTLSCSPISGHRSVSWYQQTPGQGLQFLFEYFSETQRNKGNFPGRFSGRQFSNSRSEMNVSTLELGDSALYLCASSWNPGRDNSPLHFGNGTRLTVT.

This clonotype was observed a few times. The chain recombines TRBV20-1 with TRBJ2-7; perhaps TRBD1 as D (5 bases). V shed 5 bases and J shed 5 bases, with 16 bases lying between them. The CDR3 covers 13 residues. From germline, CDR1 is DFQATT and CDR2 SNEGSKA (reference sequence). The CDR3 region is CSAAADRLDEQYF. The CDR3 nucleotides read TGCAGTGCTGCCGCCGACAGATTGGACGAGCAGTACTTC.

The chain links TRBV15 to TRBJ1-2, with TRBD1 matching 9 bases. The V segment lost 4 bases and the J segment 8 bases; nucleotides outside the gene matches: 8. The CDR3 has 14 amino acids. Germline V gene sequence: CDR1 LNHNV, CDR2 YYDKDF (reference sequence). The CDR3 nucleotides read TGTGCCACCAGCATGGGGGGACAGGGAAGCGGCTACACCTTC. It is translated as CATSMGGQGSGYTF.

V gene TRBV5-6 combines with J gene TRBJ2-2, with D uncertain. In germline, CDR1 is SGHDT, CDR2 YYEEEE. V was trimmed by 2 bases and J by 3 bases, leaving 5 bases between them. The CDR3 runs to 13 residues. This chain's CDR3 is CASSFIHTGELFF. Written as DNA, the CDR3 is TGTGCCAGCAGCTTCATTCACACCGGGGAGCTGTTTTTT.

The chain couples TRBV5-5 to TRBJ1-3, with D maybe TRBD1 (6 bases). The germline V gene has CDR1 SGHKS and CDR2 YYEKEE (reference sequence). Trimming took 0 bases from V and 4 from J, leaving 14 bases between them. This CDR3 spans 16 amino acids. The CDR3: CASSLDRAGAGNTIYF. Written as DNA, the CDR3 is TGTGCCAGCAGCTTGGATCGGGCAGGGGCAGGAAACACCATATATTTT.

V is TRBV7-6 and J is TRBJ2-5, with 9 bases lining up with TRBD2. CDR1 SGHVS and CDR2 FNYEAQ come from the germline V gene. There are 16 residues in the CDR3. V shed 5 bases, J shed 5 bases, and the junction held 12 bases outside the gene matches. The DNA for the CDR3 is TGTGCCAGCAGCCCCCTAGCGGGAAAGACGGGGGAGACCCAGTACTTC. It translates to CASSPLAGKTGETQYF.

The rearrangement joins TRBV6-2 or TRBV6-3 to TRBJ2-1, with TRBD2 as a possible D gene (6 bases). Per the germline V gene, CDR1 is MNHEY and CDR2 is SVGEGT. The CDR3 runs to 17 residues. Trimming took off 5 bases at V and 0 bases at J, with 17 bases between the two ends. DNA for the CDR3: TGTGCCAGCAGTCTAACCGCGGGACTGGTCTCCTACAATGAGCAGTTCTTC. The encoded protein is CASSLTAGLVSYNEQFF.

Ten or more counts support this clonotype. The chain recombines TRBV5-6 with TRBJ2-1; TRBD2 matches 8 bases. Losses at the gene ends were 1 base for V and 6 bases for J; bases not matched to a gene: 6. The CDR3 covers 15 residues. Germline CDR1 reads SGHDT; CDR2 reads YYEEEE. In DNA, the CDR3 is TGTGCCAGCAGCTTGAACAGCGGGAGTCTCAATGAGCAGTTCTTC. Protein product: CASSLNSGSLNEQFF.

CDR3 region: CASSLGLADRADTQYF. The CDR3, as DNA: TGTGCCAGCAGTTTAGGACTAGCGGATAGGGCAGATACGCAGTATTTT. The chain has TRBV12-3 or TRBV12-4 and TRBJ2-3, with TRBD2 matching 9 bases. CDR3 length: 16 residues. Trimming cost V 1 base and J 4 bases; bases outside gene matches: 6.

This clonotype has a handful of counts. This chain connects TRBV28 to TRBJ2-3; 9 positions agree with TRBD1. Germline trimming cut 4 bases from V and 4 bases from J; bases unmatched to any gene: 9. The germline V gene has CDR1 MDHEN and CDR2 SYDVKM. CDR3 length equals 16 residues. The CDR3 sequence is CASSYAGTGFSDTQYF. For the CDR3, the DNA is TGTGCCAGCAGTTACGCGGGGACAGGGTTCTCAGATACGCAGTATTTT.

V usage is TRBV12-3 or TRBV12-4 and J usage is TRBJ1-5, with 8 bases fitting TRBD1. V shed 6 bases, J shed 7 bases, and the junction held 11 bases outside the gene matches. The CDR3 covers 15 residues. In DNA form, the CDR3 reads TGTGCCAGCAGGACGACAGGGGATTGGAGGCAGCCCCAGCATTTT. Amino acids: CASRTTGDWRQPQHF.

This clonotype was counted ten times or more. The chain links TRBV29-1 to TRBJ2-2, with 12 bases identical to TRBD2. The ends lost 3 bases at V and 5 bases at J; junction bases unmatched: 7. CDR3 length equals 16 residues. Germline assignment: CDR1 SQVTM and CDR2 ANQGSEA. The CDR3 reads CSVDTTSGGNTGELFF. The CDR3 region has the DNA TGCAGCGTTGATACGACTAGCGGGGGTAATACCGGGGAGCTGTTTTTT.

The table lists this clonotype with a few counts. This rearrangement joins TRBV29-1 to TRBJ2-2; D is unclear. This CDR3 has 11 amino acids. The V end lost 7 bases, the J end lost 4 bases, and 7 bases lay between the germline ends. Germline V CDR1 and CDR2: SQVTM, ANQGSEA. The CDR3 loop reads CSASSTGELFF. For the CDR3, the DNA is TGCAGCGCATCAAGCACCGGGGAGCTGTTTTTT.

This chain links TRBV11-2 with TRBJ2-1; 9 nucleotides match TRBD1. Trimming removed 4 bases from V and 6 bases from J; junction bases left unmatched: 7. CDR3 length: 15 amino acids. CDR1 is SGHAT and CDR2 is FQNNGV in the germline V gene. The CDR3 sequence is CASSSGTGPGNEQFF. For the CDR3, the DNA is TGTGCCAGCAGCTCCGGGACAGGGCCCGGCAATGAGCAGTTCTTC.

The table lists this clonotype with many counts. The gene calls are TRBV4-2 and TRBJ2-3, with D possibly called TRBD1 or TRBD2 (5 bases each). Trimming removed 0 bases from V and 4 bases from J, with 11 bases in between. Germline assignment: CDR1 LGHNA and CDR2 YNFKEQ. The CDR3 has 15 amino acids. CDR3 bases: TGTGCCAGCAGCCAAGATGGGGACGCATCAGATACGCAGTATTTT. As protein: CASSQDGDASDTQYF.

A word on this clonotype: This may be a read error, as it is one base from a much larger clone. The V and J genes are TRBV20-1 and TRBJ2-2; a possible D gene is TRBD2 (6 bases). V lost 1 base to trimming and J lost 2 bases, with 11 bases between them. The germline CDR1 and CDR2 sequences are DFQATT and SNEGSKA (reference sequence). The CDR3 is 15 amino acids. The CDR3 sequence is CSARVAVTNTGELFF. Written as DNA, the CDR3 is TGCAGTGCTAGAGTAGCGGTTACAAACACCGGGGAGCTGTTTTTT.

V usage is TRBV24-1 and J usage is TRBJ2-2; 10 nucleotides line up with TRBD1. Looked up from germline, CDR1 is KGHDR and CDR2 is SFDVKD. The CDR3 loop spans 17 amino acids. Germline trimming cut 1 base from V and 3 bases from J; bases unmatched to any gene: 4. CDR3 loop: CATSDFRGQGYTGELFF. CDR3 sequence (DNA): TGTGCCACCAGTGATTTTAGGGGACAGGGGTACACCGGGGAGCTGTTTTTT.

This clonotype was found a few times. The chain combines TRBV6-2 or TRBV6-3 with TRBJ2-2, with D possibly being TRBD2 (5 bases). This CDR3 spans 17 amino acids. Germline V gene data show CDR1 as MNHEY and CDR2 as SVGEGT. The germline V and J ends were trimmed by 3 bases and 4 bases, with 18 bases remaining between them. The CDR3 region is CASSYGLTVPGTGELFF. CDR3 coding DNA: TGTGCCAGCAGTTATGGACTGACGGTTCCGGGCACCGGGGAGCTGTTTTTT.

V gene TRBV15 combines with J gene TRBJ2-7; 7 bases fit TRBD1. Trimming at V came to 1 base and at J to 4 bases, leaving 1 base not matched to a gene. This CDR3 is 13 amino acids long. CDR1 LNHNV and CDR2 YYDKDF come from the germline V gene (reference sequence). The CDR3 DNA sequence: TGTGCCACCAGCAGAGTGGACAGGTACGAGCAGTACTTC. Amino acid sequence: CATSRVDRYEQYF.

This clonotype came up a few times. This chain links TRBV20-1 with TRBJ1-6, with D uncertain. The CDR3 runs 14 residues. Between the trimmed V and J ends, which lost 6 bases and 4 bases, there was a span of 13 bases. CDR1 and CDR2 (germline): DFQATT, SNEGSKA (reference sequence). CDR3 amino acids: CSAVLQLYNSPLHF. The CDR3 coding sequence is TGCAGTGCAGTATTACAGCTTTATAATTCACCCCTCCACTTT.